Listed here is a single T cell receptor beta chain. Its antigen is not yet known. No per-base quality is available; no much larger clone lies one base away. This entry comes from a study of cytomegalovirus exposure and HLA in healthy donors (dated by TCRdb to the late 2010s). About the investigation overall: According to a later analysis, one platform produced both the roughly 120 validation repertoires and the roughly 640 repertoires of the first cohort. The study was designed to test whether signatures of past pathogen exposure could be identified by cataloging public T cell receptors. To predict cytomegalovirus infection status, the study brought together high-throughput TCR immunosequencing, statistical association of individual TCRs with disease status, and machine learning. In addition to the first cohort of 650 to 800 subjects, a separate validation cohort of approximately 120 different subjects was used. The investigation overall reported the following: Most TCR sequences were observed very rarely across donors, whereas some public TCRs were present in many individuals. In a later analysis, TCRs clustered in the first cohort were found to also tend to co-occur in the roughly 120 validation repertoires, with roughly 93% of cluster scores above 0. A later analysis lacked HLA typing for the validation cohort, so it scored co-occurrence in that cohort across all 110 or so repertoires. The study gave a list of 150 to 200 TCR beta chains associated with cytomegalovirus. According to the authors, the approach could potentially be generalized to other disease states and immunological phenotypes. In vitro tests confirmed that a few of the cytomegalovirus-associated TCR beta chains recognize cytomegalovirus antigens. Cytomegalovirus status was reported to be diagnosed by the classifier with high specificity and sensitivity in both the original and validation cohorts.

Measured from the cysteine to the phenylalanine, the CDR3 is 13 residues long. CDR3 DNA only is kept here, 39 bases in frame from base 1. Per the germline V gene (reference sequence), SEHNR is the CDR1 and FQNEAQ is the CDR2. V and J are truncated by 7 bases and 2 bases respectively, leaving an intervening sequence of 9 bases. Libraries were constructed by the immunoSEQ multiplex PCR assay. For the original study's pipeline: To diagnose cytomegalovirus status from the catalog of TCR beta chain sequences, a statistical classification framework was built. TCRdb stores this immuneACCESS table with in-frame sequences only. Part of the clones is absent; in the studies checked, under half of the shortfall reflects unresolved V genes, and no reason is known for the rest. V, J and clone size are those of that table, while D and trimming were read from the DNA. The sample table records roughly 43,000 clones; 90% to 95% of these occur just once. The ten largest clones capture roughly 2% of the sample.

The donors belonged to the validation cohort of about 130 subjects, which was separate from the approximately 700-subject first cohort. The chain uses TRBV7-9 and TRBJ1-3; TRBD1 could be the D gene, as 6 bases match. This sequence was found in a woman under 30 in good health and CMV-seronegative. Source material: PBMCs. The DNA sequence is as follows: TGTGCCAGCAAGAGGGGGACTGGAAACACCATATATTTT. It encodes CASKRGTGNTIYF.